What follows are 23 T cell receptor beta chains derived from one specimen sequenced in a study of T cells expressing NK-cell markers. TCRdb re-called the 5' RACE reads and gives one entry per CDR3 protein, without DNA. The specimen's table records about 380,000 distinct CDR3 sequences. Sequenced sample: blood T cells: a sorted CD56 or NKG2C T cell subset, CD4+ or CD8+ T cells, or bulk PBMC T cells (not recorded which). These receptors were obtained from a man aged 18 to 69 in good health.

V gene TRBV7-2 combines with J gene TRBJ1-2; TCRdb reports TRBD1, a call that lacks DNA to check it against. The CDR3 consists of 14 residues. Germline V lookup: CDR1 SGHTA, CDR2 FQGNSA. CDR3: CASNLPGQGSGYTF.

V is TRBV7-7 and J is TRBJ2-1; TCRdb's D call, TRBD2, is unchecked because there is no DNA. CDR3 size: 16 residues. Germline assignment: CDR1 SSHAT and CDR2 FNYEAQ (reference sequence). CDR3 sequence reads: CASSPQLAVAYNEQFF.

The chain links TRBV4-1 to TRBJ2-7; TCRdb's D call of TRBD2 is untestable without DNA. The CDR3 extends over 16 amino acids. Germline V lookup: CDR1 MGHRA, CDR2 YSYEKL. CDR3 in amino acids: CASSRTLTSGDHEQYF.

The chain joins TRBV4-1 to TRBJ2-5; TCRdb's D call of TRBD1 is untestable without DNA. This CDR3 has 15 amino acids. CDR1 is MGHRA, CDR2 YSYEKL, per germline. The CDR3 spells CASSQWDRKQETQYF.

This CDR3 is CSVGRGQVTDTQYF. The chain couples TRBV29-1 to TRBJ2-3; the D call of TRBD1 rests on TCRdb alone, since no DNA is present to check it. In germline, CDR1 is SQVTM, CDR2 ANQGSEA. The CDR3 length is 14 residues.

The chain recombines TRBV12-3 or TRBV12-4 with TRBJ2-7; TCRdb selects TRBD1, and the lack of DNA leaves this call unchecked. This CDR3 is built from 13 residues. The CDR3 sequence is CASRGTGLRGQYF.

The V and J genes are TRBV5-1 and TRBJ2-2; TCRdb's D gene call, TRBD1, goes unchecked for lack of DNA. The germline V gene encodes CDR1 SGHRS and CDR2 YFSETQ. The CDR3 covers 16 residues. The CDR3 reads CASSFTAGGLSGELFF.

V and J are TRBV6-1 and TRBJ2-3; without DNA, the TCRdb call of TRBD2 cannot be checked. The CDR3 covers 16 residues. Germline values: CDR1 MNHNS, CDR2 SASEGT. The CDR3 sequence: CASSRSSGGAADTQYF.

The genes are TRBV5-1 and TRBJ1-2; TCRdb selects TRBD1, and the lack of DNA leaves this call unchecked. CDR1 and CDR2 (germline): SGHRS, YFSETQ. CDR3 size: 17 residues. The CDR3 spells CASSLGTGGFRNYGYTF.

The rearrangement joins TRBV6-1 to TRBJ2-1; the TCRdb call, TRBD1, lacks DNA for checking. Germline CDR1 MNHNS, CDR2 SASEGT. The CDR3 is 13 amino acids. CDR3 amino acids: CASTLGGHNEQFF.

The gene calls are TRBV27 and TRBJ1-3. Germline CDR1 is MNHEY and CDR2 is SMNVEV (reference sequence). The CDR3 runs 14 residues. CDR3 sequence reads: CASSLSPTSLTIYF.

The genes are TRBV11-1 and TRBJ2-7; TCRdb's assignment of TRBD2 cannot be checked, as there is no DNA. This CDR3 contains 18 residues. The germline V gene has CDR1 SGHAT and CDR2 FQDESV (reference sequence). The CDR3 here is CASSLGGLSERGGQEQYF.

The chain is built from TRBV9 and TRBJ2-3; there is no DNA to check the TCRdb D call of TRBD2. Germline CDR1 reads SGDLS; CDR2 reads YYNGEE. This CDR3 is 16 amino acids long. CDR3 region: CASRRLAGQSTDTQYF.

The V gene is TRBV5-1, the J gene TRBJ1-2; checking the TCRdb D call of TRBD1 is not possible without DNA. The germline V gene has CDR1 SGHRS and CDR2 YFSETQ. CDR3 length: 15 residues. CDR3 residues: CASSSNYRDRYGYTF.

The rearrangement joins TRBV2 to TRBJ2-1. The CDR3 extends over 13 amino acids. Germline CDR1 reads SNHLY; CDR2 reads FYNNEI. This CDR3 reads CASRGFLGNEQFF.

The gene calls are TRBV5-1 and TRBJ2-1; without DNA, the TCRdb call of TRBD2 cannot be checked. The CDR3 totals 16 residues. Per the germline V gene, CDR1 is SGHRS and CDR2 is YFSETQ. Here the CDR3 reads CASSSDIPLGHNEQFF.

This CDR3 reads CAWSVGQGAYGYTF. The V gene is TRBV30, the J gene TRBJ1-2; TCRdb names TRBD1, which stays unverified in the absence of DNA. Germline CDR1 and CDR2: GTSNPN and SVGIG (reference sequence). CDR3 size: 14 residues.

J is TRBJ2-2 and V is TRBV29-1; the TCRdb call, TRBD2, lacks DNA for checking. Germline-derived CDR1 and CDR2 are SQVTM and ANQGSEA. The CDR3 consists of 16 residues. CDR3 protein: CSVAGSGGVNTGELFF.

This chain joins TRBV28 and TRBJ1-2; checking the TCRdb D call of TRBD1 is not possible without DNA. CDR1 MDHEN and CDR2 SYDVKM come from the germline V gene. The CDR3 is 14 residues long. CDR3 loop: CASRDPGGGDGYTF.

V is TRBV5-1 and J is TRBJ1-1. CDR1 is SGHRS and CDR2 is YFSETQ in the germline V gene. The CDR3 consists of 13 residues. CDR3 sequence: CASSTVMNTEAFF.

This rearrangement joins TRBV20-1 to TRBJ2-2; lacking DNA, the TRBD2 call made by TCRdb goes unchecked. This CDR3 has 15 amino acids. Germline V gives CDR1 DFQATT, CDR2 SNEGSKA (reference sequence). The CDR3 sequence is CSARATSGRNGELFF.

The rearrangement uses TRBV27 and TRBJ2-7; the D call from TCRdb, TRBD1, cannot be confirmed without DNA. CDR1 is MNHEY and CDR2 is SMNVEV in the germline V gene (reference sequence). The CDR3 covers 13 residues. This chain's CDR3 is CASRSQGAYEQYF.

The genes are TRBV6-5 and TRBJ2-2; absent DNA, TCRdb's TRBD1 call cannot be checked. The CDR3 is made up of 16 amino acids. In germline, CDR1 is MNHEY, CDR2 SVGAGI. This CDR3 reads CASSYSVGRPTGELFF.